One T cell receptor (beta chain) is described in this entry. One entry per CDR3 protein results from TCRdb running MiXCR on the 5' RACE reads. The data show about 480,000 distinct CDR3 sequences, with approximately 15% seen just once and about 0.54% held by the top ten. This sample is part of a study of identical twins. The same specimen was also included in a second study, on yellow fever vaccine responses in identical twins.

The source of this sequence is a woman aged 18-29 years in good health. Sample: CD4+ T cells sorted from blood.

For the CDR3, the DNA is TGCAGTGTCCTTGGGGGTGGCGGAGAGACCCAGTACTTC. Translation gives CSVLGGGGETQYF. This sequence joins TRBV20-1 and TRBJ2-5; D may correspond to TRBD1 or TRBD2 (5 bases each). V lost 7 bases to trimming and J lost 4 bases, with 16 bases between them. The CDR3 runs to 13 residues. Germline V gives CDR1 DFQATT, CDR2 SNEGSKA (reference sequence).